This T cell receptor beta chain was identified in a study of PD-1 blockade in classical Hodgkin lymphoma. Sequencing used immunoSEQ multiplex PCR; TCRdb keeps in-frame clones, though not all of them. The sample gives about 100,000 clones, about nine tenths of which show up once; just under 20% is in the top ten. There was relapse after autologous stem cell transplantation in every patient, and there was variation in brentuximab vedotin exposure. From germline, CDR1 is MNHEY and CDR2 SVGAGI. J was trimmed by 11 bases and V by 2 bases; bases with no gene match: 8. The CDR3 consists of 16 residues. This clone was recorded once.

This sequence originates from a human donor with classical Hodgkin lymphoma. J is TRBJ2-1 and V is TRBV6-5, with TRBD2 matching 14 bases. This material consisted of peripheral blood mononuclear cells (PBMCs), taken before the second cycle of nivolumab. DNA of the CDR3: TGTGCCAGCAGTTACGCCGCGGGACTAGCGGGAGATCAGCAGTTCTTC. It encodes CASSYAAGLAGDQQFF.